This T cell receptor (beta chain) originates from a study of shared clonotypes between healthy human individuals. TCRdb's copy holds only in-frame clones and misses some; the assay was immunoSEQ multiplex PCR. The sample consists of about 2.2 million clones, roughly 95% of them appearing once. Trimming pared 5 bases from V and 6 bases from J, leaving 10 bases between. There are 13 residues in the CDR3. CDR1 MNHEY and CDR2 SVGAGI come from the germline V gene. Naive CD8 cells comprised CD45RO-negative, CCR7-positively selected cells, excluding terminally differentiated effector memory CD45RA+ cells. This clone occurred once.

The specimen was naive CD8+ T cells from PBMCs. This clonotype originated in a man aged 18 to 35 in good health. Some clones in this sample may be carry-over from other donors' samples. The gene calls are TRBV6-5 and TRBJ2-2, with a weak D call TRBD1 (7 bases). The CDR3 reads CASSQGGAGELFF. DNA of the CDR3: TGTGCCAGCAGTCAGGGGGGAGCCGGGGAGCTGTTTTTT.